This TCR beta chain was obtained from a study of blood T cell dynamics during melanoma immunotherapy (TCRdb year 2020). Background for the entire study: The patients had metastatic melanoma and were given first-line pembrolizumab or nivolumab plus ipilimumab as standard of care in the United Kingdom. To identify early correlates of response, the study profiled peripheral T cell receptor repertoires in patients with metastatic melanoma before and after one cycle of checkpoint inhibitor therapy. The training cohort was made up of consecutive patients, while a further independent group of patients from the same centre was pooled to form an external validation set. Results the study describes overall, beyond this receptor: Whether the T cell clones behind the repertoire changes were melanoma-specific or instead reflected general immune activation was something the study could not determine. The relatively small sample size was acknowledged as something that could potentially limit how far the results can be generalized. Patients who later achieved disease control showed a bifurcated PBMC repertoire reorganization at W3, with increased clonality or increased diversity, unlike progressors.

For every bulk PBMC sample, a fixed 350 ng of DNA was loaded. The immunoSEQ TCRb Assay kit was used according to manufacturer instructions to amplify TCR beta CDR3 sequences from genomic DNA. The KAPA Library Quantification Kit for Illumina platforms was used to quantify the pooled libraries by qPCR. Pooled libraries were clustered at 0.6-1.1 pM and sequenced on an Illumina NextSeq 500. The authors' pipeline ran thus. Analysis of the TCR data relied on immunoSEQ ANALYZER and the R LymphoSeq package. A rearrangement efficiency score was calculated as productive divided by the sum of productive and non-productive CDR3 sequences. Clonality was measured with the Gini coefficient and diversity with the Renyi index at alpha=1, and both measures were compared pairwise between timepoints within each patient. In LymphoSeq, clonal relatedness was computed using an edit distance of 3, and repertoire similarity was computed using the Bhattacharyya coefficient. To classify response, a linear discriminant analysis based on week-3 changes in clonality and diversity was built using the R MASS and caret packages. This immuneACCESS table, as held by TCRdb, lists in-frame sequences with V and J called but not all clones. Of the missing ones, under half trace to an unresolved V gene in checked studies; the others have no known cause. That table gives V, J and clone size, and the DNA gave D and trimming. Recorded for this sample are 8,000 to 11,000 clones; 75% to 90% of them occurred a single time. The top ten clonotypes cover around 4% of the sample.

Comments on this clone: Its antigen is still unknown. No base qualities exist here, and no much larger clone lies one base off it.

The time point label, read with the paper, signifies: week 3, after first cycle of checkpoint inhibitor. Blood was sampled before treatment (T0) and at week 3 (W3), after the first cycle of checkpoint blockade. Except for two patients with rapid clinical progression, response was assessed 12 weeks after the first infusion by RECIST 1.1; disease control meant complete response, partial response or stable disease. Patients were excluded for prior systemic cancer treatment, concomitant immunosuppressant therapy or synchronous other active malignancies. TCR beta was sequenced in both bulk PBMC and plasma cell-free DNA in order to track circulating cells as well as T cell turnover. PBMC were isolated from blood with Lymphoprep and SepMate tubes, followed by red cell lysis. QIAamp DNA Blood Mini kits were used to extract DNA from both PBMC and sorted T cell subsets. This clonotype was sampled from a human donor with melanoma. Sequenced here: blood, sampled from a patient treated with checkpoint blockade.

The DNA sequence is given as TGTGCCAGCAGCTTAGAACCACCCAGGGGCCAGTACTTC. Translation gives CASSLEPPRGQYF. The chain links TRBV7-2 with TRBJ2-5, and perhaps TRBD1 as D gene, on 6 matching bases. From the cysteine up to the phenylalanine, the CDR3 has a length of 13 residues. Just the 39-base CDR3 DNA is kept, in frame starting at base 1. Cut back by 1 base and 10 bases, the V and J ends lie 13 bases apart. CDR1 SGHTA and CDR2 FQGNSA were looked up in the germline V gene. Beyond the CDR3, the reference TRBV7-2 and TRBJ2-5 genes provide the residues; the full variable domain reads: GAGVSQSPSNKVTEKGKDVELRCDPISGHTALYWYRQSLGQGLEFLIYFQGNSAPDKSGLPSDRFSAERTGGSVSTLTIQRTQQEDSAVYLCASSLEPPRGQYFGPGTRLLVL.